The 10 T cell receptor beta chains presented below share a single source sample, sequenced in a study of regulatory T cells in long-lasting Graves disease. Time point of the sample: newly diagnosed GD, antithyroid drugs for less than 3 months. PBMC-extracted RNA yielded the TCR library. Arm-PCR of CDR3 regions and iRepertoire HTBI primers were the basis on which TCR beta libraries were built. TCRdb ran MiXCR on the multiplex PCR reads and lists one entry per CDR3 protein. The sample yields approximately 400,000 distinct CDR3 sequences, approximately 16% seen once. Another study also made use of these data, one on T cells in Graves' hyperthyroidism and ophthalmopathy.

The source was peripheral blood mononuclear cells (PBMCs), collected at new diagnosis, from a patient treated with antithyroid drugs. The receptors here all came from a woman aged 40 to 50 with Graves disease.

This clonotype was found many times. This chain joins TRBV14 and TRBJ2-1, with 7 bases fitting TRBD2. The CDR3 covers 17 residues. Trimming took 3 bases from V and 6 from J; bases not matched to a gene: 14. Germline V gives CDR1 SGHDN, CDR2 FVKESK. The CDR3 DNA is TGTGCCAGCAGCCAGGAAGAGGTGCGGGAGATCATCAATGAGCAGTTCTTC. Protein: CASSQEEVREIINEQFF.

This clonotype was observed many times. The V call is TRBV24-1, the J call TRBJ2-7; 10 bases are shared with TRBD1. The germline V gene has CDR1 KGHDR and CDR2 SFDVKD. V lost 2 bases and J lost 7; bases outside the gene matches: 7. The CDR3 has 15 residues. CDR3 in amino acids: CATSDSGQGKEEQYF. For the CDR3, the DNA is TGTGCCACCAGTGATTCGGGACAGGGGAAGGAAGAGCAGTACTTC.

This clonotype was detected ten times or more. The rearrangement joins TRBV5-6 to TRBJ1-5; D uncertain. There are 16 residues in the CDR3. V gave up 0 bases and J gave up 1 base, with 11 bases separating them. Germline V CDR1 and CDR2: SGHDT, YYEEEE. This CDR3 is CASSLGGLDSNQPQHF. The CDR3 DNA reads TGTGCCAGCAGCTTGGGGGGTCTGGACAGCAATCAGCCCCAGCATTTT.

This clonotype was seen at least ten times. CDR3 region: CASRNLAGGFNEQFF. For the CDR3, the DNA is TGTGCCAGCAGAAACCTAGCGGGAGGCTTCAATGAGCAGTTCTTC. The chain has TRBV6-1 and TRBJ2-1, with 11 positions matching TRBD2. Germline CDR1 MNHNS, CDR2 SASEGT. The CDR3 is 15 residues long. Trimming removed 6 bases from V and 6 bases from J; junction bases left unmatched: 7.

The rearrangement links TRBV28 to TRBJ2-1; D is perhaps TRBD1 or TRBD2 (6 bases each). CDR3 length: 14 amino acids. Germline V lookup: CDR1 MDHEN, CDR2 SYDVKM. Deletions cut 5 bases from V and 9 bases from J, with 17 bases between. The DNA of the CDR3 is TGTGCCAGCAGTCTAGACCCGGGGGCGGGTGAGCAGTTCTTC. This translates into CASSLDPGAGEQFF.

Ten or more counts support this clonotype. The rearrangement links TRBV19 to TRBJ2-3; TRBD2 matches 9 bases. Germline CDR1 is LNHDA and CDR2 is SQIVND (reference sequence). V was clipped by 7 bases and J by 4 bases; unmatched bases: 9. The length of the CDR3 is 15 residues. The CDR3 sequence is CASKGSGRIPDTQYF. The CDR3 DNA is TGTGCCAGTAAGGGTAGCGGGAGAATTCCAGATACGCAGTATTTT.

This clonotype was observed at least ten times. The rearrangement joins TRBV12-3 or TRBV12-4 to TRBJ2-3; D could derive from TRBD1 or TRBD2 (6 bases each). The CDR3 loop spans 13 amino acids. The V and J ends lost 10 bases and 4 bases respectively, with 15 bases between them. The CDR3 DNA reads TGTGCCAATAGGGGGGAGAAGGCAGATACGCAGTATTTT. This translates into CANRGEKADTQYF.

This clonotype was seen more than once but under ten times. This chain links TRBV13 with TRBJ2-1, with D perhaps matching TRBD2 (6 bases). Germline CDR1 and CDR2: PRHDT and FYEKMQ (reference sequence). The CDR3 is 13 residues long. Trimming shortened V by 8 bases and J by 5 bases, and 13 bases separated the two germline ends. The CDR3 bases are TGTGCCAGCGGCCGGGACTTGAACAATGAGCAGTTCTTC. Protein product: CASGRDLNNEQFF.

This clonotype came up many times. The rearrangement joins TRBV18 to TRBJ2-5; D possibly uses TRBD1 or TRBD2 (5 bases each). Germline-derived CDR1 and CDR2 are KGHSH and LQKENI. The CDR3 is 16 amino acids. V lost 2 bases, J lost 4 bases, and 17 bases lay in between. CDR3 protein: CASSPDQRGLGETQYF. The CDR3 nucleotides read TGTGCCAGCTCACCAGACCAACGGGGCCTGGGAGAGACCCAGTACTTC.

This clonotype has at least ten counts. The V call is TRBV11-2, the J call TRBJ2-5; 8 bases fit TRBD1. The length of the CDR3 is 16 residues. V lost 4 bases and J lost 5; bases outside the gene matches: 12. The germline CDR1 and CDR2 sequences are SGHAT and FQNNGV. In DNA form, the CDR3 reads TGTGCCAGCAGCTCAGGCGTGTCAGGGGGCATGGAGACCCAGTACTTC. Amino acid sequence: CASSSGVSGGMETQYF. The whole variable domain, filled in from reference TRBV11-2 and TRBJ2-5, reads EAGVAQSPRYKIIEKRQSVAFWCNPISGHATLYWYQQILGQGPKLLIQFQNNGVVDDSQLPKDRFSAERLKGVDSTLKIQPAKLEDSAVYLCASSSGVSGGMETQYFGPGTRLLVL.